The 8 T cell receptor beta chains presented below share a single source sample, sequenced in a study of cytomegalovirus exposure and HLA in healthy donors. PCR employed 60 Vbeta and 13 Jbeta primers. Repertoires were generated with immunoSEQ multiplex PCR, while TCRdb's copy carries only in-frame clones and drops some. The profile shows some 110,000 clones, roughly 15% of them singletons. What was sequenced was PBMCs. The receptors originated from a female donor in good health and CMV-seronegative.

This clone appeared a few times. The chain is built from TRBV7-2 and TRBJ2-2; 10 bases line up with TRBD2. V was clipped by 2 bases and J by 6 bases; unmatched bases: 9. This CDR3 spans 17 amino acids. Germline assignment: CDR1 SGHTA and CDR2 FQGNSA. This CDR3 reads CASSLPSGGGGPGELFF. For the CDR3, the DNA is TGTGCCAGCAGCTTACCGAGCGGGGGGGGCGGACCCGGGGAGCTGTTTTTT.

This clone occurred a few times. The CDR3 DNA sequence: TGCGCCAGCAGCCAAGGGACAGCTTATAATGAAAAACTGTTTTTT. Amino acid sequence: CASSQGTAYNEKLFF. The chain carries TRBV5-1 and TRBJ1-4, with 7 bases identical to TRBD1. The junction had 7 bases not matched to a gene; V was cut back by 4 bases and J by 4 bases. Germline V gene data show CDR1 as SGHRS and CDR2 as YFSETQ. The CDR3 consists of 15 residues. Based on the CDR3 plus reference TRBV5-1 and TRBJ1-4, the full variable domain is KAGVTQTPRYLIKTRGQQVTLSCSPISGHRSVSWYQQTPGQGLQFLFEYFSETQRNKGNFPGRFSGRQFSNSRSEMNVSTLELGDSALYLCASSQGTAYNEKLFFGSGTQLSVL.

This clone was counted a few times. V and J are TRBV28 and TRBJ2-7, with 7 nucleotides matching TRBD1. The CDR3 contains 16 residues. The V gene end was trimmed by 4 bases and the J gene end by 2 bases; junction bases not matched to a gene: 11. Germline loops: CDR1 MDHEN, CDR2 SYDVKM. Here the CDR3 reads CASSSERQGITYEQYF. CDR3 coding DNA: TGTGCCAGCAGTTCCGAAAGACAGGGCATCACCTACGAGCAGTACTTC.

The rearrangement joins TRBV6-5 to TRBJ2-2, with a tentative D call TRBD1 (5 bases). Germline V gene data show CDR1 as MNHEY and CDR2 as SVGAGI. The CDR3 is 16 residues long. The V and J ends lost 0 bases and 4 bases respectively, with 12 bases between them. For the CDR3, the DNA is TGTGCCAGCAGTTACTCGACGCCAGGGATCACCGGGGAGCTGTTTTTT. Protein product: CASSYSTPGITGELFF.

There are a few counts of this clone. The chain employs TRBV9 and TRBJ2-2, with TRBD1 matching over 11 bases. Germline V gene sequence: CDR1 SGDLS, CDR2 YYNGEE. With V trimmed by 1 base and J by 7 bases, 9 bases remained unmatched. The CDR3 is 17 residues long. This CDR3 reads CASSVRGQGALDGELFF. As DNA, the CDR3 is TGTGCCAGCAGCGTACGAGGACAGGGGGCGCTGGACGGGGAGCTGTTTTTT.

This clone was detected only a few times. This chain uses TRBV7-8 with TRBJ2-6; tentative D call: TRBD2 (5 bases). V shed 6 bases and J shed 11 bases, with 14 bases lying between them. CDR3 size: 13 residues. Germline V gene lookup returns CDR1 SGHVS and CDR2 FQNEAQ. CDR3 in DNA: TGTGCCAGCAGAGCGGCCGGGCTGTACGTCCTGACTTTC. This encodes CASRAAGLYVLTF.

The rearrangement joins TRBV5-4 to TRBJ2-7, with 9 bases fitting TRBD1. The CDR3 has 15 amino acids. The germline gives CDR1 SGHNT, CDR2 YYREEE (reference sequence). V trimming: 1 base; J trimming: 5 bases; junction bases outside the gene matches: 7. CDR3 sequence (DNA): TGTGCCAGCAGCTTGACAGGGGGCAGAAACCACGAGCAGTACTTC. Translated: CASSLTGGRNHEQYF.

The chain carries TRBV30 and TRBJ1-2; TRBD1 matches 8 bases. Germline V CDR1 and CDR2: GTSNPN, SVGIG (reference sequence). The J segment lost 8 bases and the V segment lost 8 bases, leaving 16 bases of the junction unmatched. The CDR3 contains 14 residues. The CDR3 DNA reads TGTGCCCTCGACAGGGGCGGTGAAACGGGGGGCTACACCTTC. Protein sequence: CALDRGGETGGYTF.